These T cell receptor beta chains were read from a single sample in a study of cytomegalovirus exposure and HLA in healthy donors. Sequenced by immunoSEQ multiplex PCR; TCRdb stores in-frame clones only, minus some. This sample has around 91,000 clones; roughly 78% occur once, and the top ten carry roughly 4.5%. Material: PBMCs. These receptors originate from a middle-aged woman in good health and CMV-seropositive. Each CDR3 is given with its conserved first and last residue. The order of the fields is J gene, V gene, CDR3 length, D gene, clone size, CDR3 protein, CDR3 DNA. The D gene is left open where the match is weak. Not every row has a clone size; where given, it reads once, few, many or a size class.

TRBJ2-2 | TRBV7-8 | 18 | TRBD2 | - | CASRHRTSGSPGTGELFF | TGTGCCAGCAGACACCGGACTAGCGGGAGCCCGGGGACCGGGGAGCTGTTTTTT
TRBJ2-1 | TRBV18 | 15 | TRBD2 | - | CASSPTSGTYNEQFF | TGTGCCAGCTCACCGACTAGCGGGACCTACAATGAGCAGTTCTTC
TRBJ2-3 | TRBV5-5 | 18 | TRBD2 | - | CASSFPASGRGLTDTQYF | TGTGCCAGCAGCTTTCCGGCTAGCGGGAGGGGGTTGACAGATACGCAGTATTTT
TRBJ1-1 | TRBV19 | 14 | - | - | CASSIWTEPVEAFF | TGTGCCAGTAGTATCTGGACAGAACCCGTCGAGGCTTTCTTT
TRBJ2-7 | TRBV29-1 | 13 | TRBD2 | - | CSVGTSGTYEQYF | TGCAGCGTTGGGACTAGCGGAACCTACGAGCAGTACTTC
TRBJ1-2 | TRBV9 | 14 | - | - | CASSVETGIYGYTF | TGTGCCAGCAGCGTAGAAACAGGGATATATGGCTACACCTTC
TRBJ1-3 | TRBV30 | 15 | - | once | CAWSTRGARGNTIYF | TGTGCCTGGAGTACACGGGGGGCTCGAGGAAACACCATATATTTT
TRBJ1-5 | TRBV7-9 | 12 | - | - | CASSRGNQPQHF | TGTGCCAGCAGCCGGGGAAATCAGCCCCAGCATTTT
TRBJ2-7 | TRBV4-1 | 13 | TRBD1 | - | CASRGTGAYEQYF | TGCGCCAGCAGGGGGACAGGCGCCTACGAGCAGTACTTC
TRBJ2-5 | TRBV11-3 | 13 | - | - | CASSFGPGETQYF | TGTGCCAGCAGCTTCGGTCCAGGGGAGACCCAGTACTTC
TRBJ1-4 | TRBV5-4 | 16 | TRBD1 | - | CASSSGQGAVGEKLFF | TGTGCCAGCAGCTCGGGACAGGGGGCTGTAGGAGAAAAACTGTTTTTT
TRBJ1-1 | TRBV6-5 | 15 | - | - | CASRDRMEGNTEAFF | TGTGCCAGCAGGGACCGTATGGAGGGGAACACTGAAGCTTTCTTT
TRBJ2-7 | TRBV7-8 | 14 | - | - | CASSWMTRAYEQYF | TGTGCCAGCAGCTGGATGACTAGGGCCTACGAGCAGTACTTC
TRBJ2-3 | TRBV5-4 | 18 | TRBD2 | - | CASSKGLAGVISTDTQYF | TGTGCCAGCAGCAAGGGACTAGCGGGAGTAATAAGCACAGATACGCAGTATTTT
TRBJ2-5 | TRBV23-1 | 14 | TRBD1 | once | CASSQSGQRETQYF | TGCGCCAGCAGTCAATCGGGACAGCGAGAGACCCAGTACTTC
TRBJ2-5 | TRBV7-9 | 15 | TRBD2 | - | CASTPRTSGPKTQYF | TGTGCCAGCACCCCCCGGACTAGCGGACCAAAGACCCAGTACTTC
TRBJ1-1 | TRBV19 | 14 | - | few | CASSIEFMNTEAFF | TGTGCCAGTAGTATCGAGTTCATGAACACTGAAGCTTTCTTT
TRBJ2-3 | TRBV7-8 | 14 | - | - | CASSLAGVTDTQYF | TGTGCCAGCAGCTTAGCCGGGGTCACAGATACGCAGTATTTT
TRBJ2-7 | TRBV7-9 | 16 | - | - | CASSPQPERGGYEQYF | TGTGCCAGCAGCCCTCAACCTGAGAGGGGGGGCTACGAGCAGTACTTC
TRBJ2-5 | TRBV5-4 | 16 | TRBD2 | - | CASSRPSGGLGETQYF | TGTGCCAGCAGCAGGCCCAGCGGGGGCCTGGGAGAGACCCAGTACTTC